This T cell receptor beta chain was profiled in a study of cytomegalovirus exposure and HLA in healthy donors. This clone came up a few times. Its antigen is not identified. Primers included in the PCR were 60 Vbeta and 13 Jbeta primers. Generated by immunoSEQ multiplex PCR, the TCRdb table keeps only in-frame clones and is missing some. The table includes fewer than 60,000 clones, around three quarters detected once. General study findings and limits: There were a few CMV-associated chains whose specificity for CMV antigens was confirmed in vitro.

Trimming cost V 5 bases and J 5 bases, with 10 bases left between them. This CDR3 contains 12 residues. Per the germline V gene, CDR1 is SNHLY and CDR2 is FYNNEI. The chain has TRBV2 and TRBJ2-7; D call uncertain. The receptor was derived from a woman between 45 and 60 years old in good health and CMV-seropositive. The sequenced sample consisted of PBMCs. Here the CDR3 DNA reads TGTGCCAGCAGTCGAGCTTACCACGAGCAGTACTTC. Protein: CASSRAYHEQYF.